Below, 21 T cell receptor beta chains from the same sample are listed, as sequenced in a study of identical twins. TCRdb processed the 5' RACE reads anew with MiXCR; each CDR3 protein has one entry. The table shows 400,000 to 500,000 distinct CDR3 sequences, with approximately 17% occurring only once. Source material: naive T cells sorted from blood. Every receptor here comes from a man aged 50 to 60 in good health.

There are a few counts of this clonotype. The CDR3 DNA reads TGTGCCACCAGCAGGACACGGGCTGTGAACACCGGGGAGCTGTTTTTT. This codes for CATSRTRAVNTGELFF. V and J are TRBV15 and TRBJ2-2; D gene uncertain. There are 16 residues in the CDR3. Germline CDR1 is LNHNV and CDR2 is YYDKDF (reference sequence). V was clipped by 3 bases and J by 1 base, with 12 bases between them.

This clonotype was found a few times. CDR3 in amino acids: CASSVATGGYNEQFF. CDR3 nucleotide sequence: TGTGCCAGCAGCGTAGCGACAGGGGGGTACAATGAGCAGTTCTTC. The chain carries TRBV9 and TRBJ2-1, with TRBD1 matching 9 bases. Trimming cost V 0 bases and J 4 bases; bases outside gene matches: 2. Looked up from germline, CDR1 is SGDLS and CDR2 is YYNGEE. The CDR3 runs to 15 residues.

The CDR3 sequence: CSARDPGTSGRTQFF. The CDR3 bases are TGCAGTGCTAGAGACCCTGGGACTAGCGGGAGGACTCAGTTCTTC. The chain uses TRBV20-1 and TRBJ2-1; TRBD2 aligns across 15 bases. The germline CDR1 and CDR2 sequences are DFQATT and SNEGSKA (reference sequence). Unmatched junction bases numbered 7, after V lost 0 bases and J lost 13 bases. The CDR3 consists of 15 residues.

This clonotype was seen a few times. The rearrangement joins TRBV12-3 or TRBV12-4 to TRBJ2-3; 8 bases match TRBD1. CDR3 length equals 16 residues. Trimming took 5 bases from V and 2 from J; bases not matched to a gene: 9. The CDR3 is CASSTQTGDFTDTQYF. The CDR3 coding sequence is TGTGCCAGCAGTACCCAGACAGGGGATTTCACAGATACGCAGTATTTT.

This CDR3 reads CASSTKQGTVHEQYF. The DNA for the CDR3 is TGTGCCAGCAGCACCAAACAGGGAACGGTCCACGAGCAGTACTTC. The chain joins TRBV7-9 to TRBJ2-7; a weak D match, TRBD1 (6 bases). Germline V lookup: CDR1 SEHNR, CDR2 FQNEAQ (reference sequence). V lost 5 bases and J lost 5, with 19 bases in between. This CDR3 has 15 residues. The variable domain in full, with the rest retrieved from reference TRBV7-9 and TRBJ2-7, is DTGVSQNPRHKITKRGQNVTFRCDPISEHNRLYWYRQTLGQGPEFLTYFQNEAQLEKSRLLSDRFSAERPKGSFSTLEIQRTEQGDSAMYLCASSTKQGTVHEQYFGPGTRLTVT.

The genes are TRBV20-1 and TRBJ1-5; 8 bases are shared with TRBD1. Germline CDR1 and CDR2: DFQATT and SNEGSKA (reference sequence). With 6 bases clipped from V and 3 bases from J, the junction kept 4 bases outside the gene matches. This CDR3 comprises 13 residues. CDR3 residues: CSAKQGVNQPQHF. The CDR3 coding sequence is TGCAGTGCCAAACAGGGGGTCAATCAGCCCCAGCATTTT.

J is TRBJ2-6 and V is TRBV5-1; D gene uncertain. Germline loops: CDR1 SGHRS, CDR2 YFSETQ. V was clipped by 0 bases and J by 0 bases, with 10 bases between them. The CDR3 is 17 residues long. Here the CDR3 reads CASSLGSVPSGANVLTF. In nucleotides, the CDR3 is TGCGCCAGCAGCTTGGGTTCGGTTCCCTCTGGGGCCAACGTCCTGACTTTC.

This clonotype was recorded a few times. The chain combines TRBV4-3 with TRBJ2-2; TRBD1 or TRBD2 may be the D gene (5 bases each). This CDR3 has 18 residues. Germline loops: CDR1 LGHNA, CDR2 YSLEER. V was clipped by 0 bases and J by 5 bases, with 19 bases between them. The CDR3 spells CASSQDLGARRWTGELFF. The CDR3 DNA sequence: TGCGCCAGCAGCCAAGATCTTGGGGCCAGGAGGTGGACCGGGGAGCTGTTTTTT.

This clonotype was counted between two and nine times. This rearrangement joins TRBV6-5 to TRBJ2-5; D not certain. The CDR3 spans 15 residues. Trimming removed 5 bases at V and 4 bases at J, with 17 bases between. CDR1 is MNHEY, CDR2 SVGAGI, per germline. The CDR3 nucleotides are TGTGCCAGCAGTACTACGTCCTCGGACCGAGAGACCCAGTACTTC. Its translation is CASSTTSSDRETQYF.

J is TRBJ2-7 and V is TRBV10-3; TRBD1 matches at 12 bases. This CDR3 contains 15 residues. Trimming at V came to 5 bases and at J to 3 bases, leaving 5 bases not matched to a gene. CDR1 is ENHRY and CDR2 is SYGVKD in the germline V gene. CDR3 nucleotides: TGTGCCATCAGTCCCGGGACAGGGGGCGGCTACGAGCAGTACTTC. This translates into CAISPGTGGGYEQYF.

This clonotype was counted only a few times. The CDR3 coding sequence is TGCAGCGCCCCCGGTGTAGATAACACTGAAGCTTTCTTT. Its translation is CSAPGVDNTEAFF. The chain has TRBV29-1 and TRBJ1-1; D unresolved. Germline V gene lookup returns CDR1 SQVTM and CDR2 ANQGSEA. The CDR3 consists of 13 residues. Between the trimmed V and J ends, which lost 7 bases and 2 bases, there was a span of 14 bases. Complete variable domain (other parts from reference TRBV29-1 and TRBJ1-1): SAVISQKPSRDICQRGTSLTIQCQVDSQVTMMFWYRQQPGQSLTLIATANQGSEATYESGFVIDKFPISRPNLTFSTLTVSNMSPEDSSIYLCSAPGVDNTEAFFGQGTRLTVV.

This clonotype was recorded many times. The rearrangement uses TRBV5-1 and TRBJ2-2, with D perhaps TRBD2 (6 bases). V lost 4 bases, J lost 0 bases, and 16 bases lay in between. CDR3 length: 17 amino acids. Looked up from germline, CDR1 is SGHRS and CDR2 is YFSETQ. The CDR3 sequence is CASSRRAGAANTGELFF. In DNA, the CDR3 is TGCGCCAGCAGCCGGAGGGCCGGAGCGGCGAACACCGGGGAGCTGTTTTTT.

The V gene is TRBV20-1, the J gene TRBJ2-7; D is ambiguous. This CDR3 has 11 amino acids. CDR1 is DFQATT and CDR2 is SNEGSKA in the germline V gene (reference sequence). V lost 5 bases and J 2 bases, leaving 7 bases between the germline ends. The CDR3 sequence: CSALSAYEQYF. CDR3 DNA sequence: TGCAGTGCTCTATCCGCCTACGAGCAGTACTTC.

J is TRBJ2-3 and V is TRBV4-3, with D possibly matching TRBD1 (6 bases). This CDR3 contains 15 residues. Germline CDR1 reads LGHNA; CDR2 reads YSLEER. Trimming stripped 2 bases from V and 6 bases from J, with 15 bases between. CDR3 coding DNA: TGCGCCAGCAGCCAACTTCAAGGGGGAGTGGATACGCAGTATTTT. Translated, it gives CASSQLQGGVDTQYF.

About this clonotype itself: Likely a read error: the CDR3 ends without its conserved phenylalanine or tryptophan. V usage is TRBV13 and J usage is TRBJ1-1; TRBD1 matches at 10 bases. V gave up 5 bases and J gave up 8 bases; unmatched junction bases: 11. This CDR3 has 15 amino acids. In germline, CDR1 is PRHDT, CDR2 FYEKMQ (reference sequence). The CDR3 coding sequence is TGTGCCAGCAGCCTTAGGTCGGGACAGGGGACCGAAGCTTTCCTT. Residues: CASSLRSGQGTEAFL.

This clonotype was seen a few times. The CDR3 sequence is CASSPTRRADTQYF. The CDR3 DNA sequence: TGCGCCAGCAGCCCCACACGCAGGGCAGATACGCAGTATTTT. The chain links TRBV4-3 to TRBJ2-3, with D maybe TRBD1 (5 bases). Trimming took 4 bases from V and 4 from J, leaving 12 bases between them. The CDR3 has 14 residues. The germline gives CDR1 LGHNA, CDR2 YSLEER.

A few counts support this clonotype. The chain uses TRBV29-1 and TRBJ2-3, with unresolved D. This CDR3 is built from 14 residues. Trimming took 4 bases from V and 2 from J, leaving 13 bases between them. Germline V lookup: CDR1 SQVTM, CDR2 ANQGSEA. The CDR3 DNA sequence: TGCAGCGTTGGACGTGAACAAAACACAGATACGCAGTATTTT. Its protein is CSVGREQNTDTQYF.

This clonotype was seen repeatedly, ten times or more. The rearrangement joins TRBV9 to TRBJ2-3; TRBD2 agrees at 9 bases. Germline CDR1 and CDR2: SGDLS and YYNGEE. Trimming took 3 bases from V and 1 from J; bases not matched to a gene: 0. The CDR3 runs 14 residues. CDR3 DNA sequence: TGTGCCAGCAGCGGGACTAGCGGCACAGATACGCAGTATTTT. Translating it yields CASSGTSGTDTQYF.

In its sample, this clonotype was seen a few times. The chain couples TRBV5-1 to TRBJ2-7; 9 bases fit TRBD2. The CDR3 contains 17 residues. CDR1 is SGHRS and CDR2 is YFSETQ in the germline V gene. Trimming took 2 bases from V and 5 from J; bases not matched to a gene: 14. This chain's CDR3 is CASSFVIAGADRNEQYF. The CDR3 nucleotides are TGCGCCAGCAGCTTTGTAATAGCGGGAGCCGACCGCAACGAGCAGTACTTC.

The CDR3 reads CASSSLGRNTEAFF. CDR3 nucleotide sequence: TGTGCCAGCAGCTCACTAGGGAGGAACACTGAAGCTTTCTTT. This sequence joins TRBV6-1 and TRBJ1-1, with D uncertain. Germline loops: CDR1 MNHNS, CDR2 SASEGT. V was shortened by 6 bases and J by 1 base, with 12 bases between the two germline ends. The CDR3 runs to 14 residues.

The chain employs TRBV20-1 and TRBJ2-1; D gene unclear. The CDR3 covers 14 residues. The germline V and J ends were trimmed by 6 bases and 2 bases, with 14 bases remaining between them. Germline CDR1 reads DFQATT; CDR2 reads SNEGSKA (reference sequence). The CDR3: CSASEAVAYNEQFF. CDR3 bases: TGCAGTGCCAGCGAAGCTGTCGCCTACAATGAGCAGTTCTTC.